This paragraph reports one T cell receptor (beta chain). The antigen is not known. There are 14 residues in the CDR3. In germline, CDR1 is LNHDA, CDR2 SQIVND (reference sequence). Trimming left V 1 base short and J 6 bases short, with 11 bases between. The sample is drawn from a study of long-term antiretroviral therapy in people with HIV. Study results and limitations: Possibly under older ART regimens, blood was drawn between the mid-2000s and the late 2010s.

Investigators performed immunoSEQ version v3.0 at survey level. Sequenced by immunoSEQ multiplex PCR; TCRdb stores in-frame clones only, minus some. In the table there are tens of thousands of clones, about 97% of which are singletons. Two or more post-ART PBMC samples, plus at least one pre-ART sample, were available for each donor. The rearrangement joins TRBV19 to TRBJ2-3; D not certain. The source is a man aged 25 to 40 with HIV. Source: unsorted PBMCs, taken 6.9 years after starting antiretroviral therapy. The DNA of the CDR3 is TGTGCCAGTAGTATAGCCCGGCGTTCGGATACGCAGTATTTT. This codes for CASSIARRSDTQYF. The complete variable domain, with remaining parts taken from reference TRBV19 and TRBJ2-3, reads DGGITQSPKYLFRKEGQNVTLSCEQNLNHDAMYWYRQDPGQGLRLIYYSQIVNDFQKGDIAEGYSVSREKKESFPLTVTSAQKNPTAFYLCASSIARRSDTQYFGPGTRLTVL.